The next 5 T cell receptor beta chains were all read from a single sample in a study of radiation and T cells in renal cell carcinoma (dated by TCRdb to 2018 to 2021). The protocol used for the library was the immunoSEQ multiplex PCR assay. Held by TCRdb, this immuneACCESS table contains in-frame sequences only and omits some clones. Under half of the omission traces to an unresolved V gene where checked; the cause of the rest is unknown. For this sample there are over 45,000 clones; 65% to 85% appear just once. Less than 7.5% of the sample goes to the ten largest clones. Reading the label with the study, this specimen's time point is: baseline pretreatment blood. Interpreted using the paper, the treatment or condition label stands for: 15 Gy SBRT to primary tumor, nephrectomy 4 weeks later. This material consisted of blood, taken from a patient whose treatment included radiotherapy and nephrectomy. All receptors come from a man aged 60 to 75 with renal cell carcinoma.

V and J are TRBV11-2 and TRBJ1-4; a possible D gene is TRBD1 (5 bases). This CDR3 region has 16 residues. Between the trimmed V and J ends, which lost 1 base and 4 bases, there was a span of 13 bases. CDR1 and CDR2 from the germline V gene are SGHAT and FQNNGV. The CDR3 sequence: CASSLAFGTINEKLFF. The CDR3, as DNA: TGTGCCAGCAGCTTAGCGTTTGGGACTATTAATGAAAAACTGTTTTTT.

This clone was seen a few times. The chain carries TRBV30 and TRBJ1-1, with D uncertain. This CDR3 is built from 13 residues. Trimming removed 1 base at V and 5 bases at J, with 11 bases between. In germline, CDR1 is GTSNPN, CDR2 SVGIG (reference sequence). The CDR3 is CAWSGTGWTEAFF. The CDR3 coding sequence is TGTGCCTGGAGTGGAACGGGCTGGACTGAAGCTTTCTTT.

The CDR3 coding sequence is TGTGCCAGCAGCTCGACAGGGAGAGGAGAGACCCAGTACTTC. This gives the protein CASSSTGRGETQYF. This sequence joins TRBV7-7 and TRBJ2-5, with 7 bases matching TRBD1. Looked up from germline, CDR1 is SSHAT and CDR2 is FNYEAQ (reference sequence). This CDR3 is built from 14 residues. The J segment lost 4 bases and the V segment lost 4 bases, leaving 6 bases of the junction unmatched.

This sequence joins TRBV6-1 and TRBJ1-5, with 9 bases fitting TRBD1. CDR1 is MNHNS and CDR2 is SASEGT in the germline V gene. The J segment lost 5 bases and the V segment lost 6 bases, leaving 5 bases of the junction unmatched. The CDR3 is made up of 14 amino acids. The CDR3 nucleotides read TGTGCCAGCAGCATTACAGGGGGCCATCAGCCCCAGCATTTT. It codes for CASSITGGHQPQHF.

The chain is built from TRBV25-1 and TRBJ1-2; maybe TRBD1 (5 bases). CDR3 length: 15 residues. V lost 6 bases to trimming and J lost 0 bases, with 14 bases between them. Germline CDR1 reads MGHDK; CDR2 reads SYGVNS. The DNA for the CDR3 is TGTGCCAGCAGGCGAACGGGGGGGACTAACTATGGCTACACCTTC. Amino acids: CASRRTGGTNYGYTF.